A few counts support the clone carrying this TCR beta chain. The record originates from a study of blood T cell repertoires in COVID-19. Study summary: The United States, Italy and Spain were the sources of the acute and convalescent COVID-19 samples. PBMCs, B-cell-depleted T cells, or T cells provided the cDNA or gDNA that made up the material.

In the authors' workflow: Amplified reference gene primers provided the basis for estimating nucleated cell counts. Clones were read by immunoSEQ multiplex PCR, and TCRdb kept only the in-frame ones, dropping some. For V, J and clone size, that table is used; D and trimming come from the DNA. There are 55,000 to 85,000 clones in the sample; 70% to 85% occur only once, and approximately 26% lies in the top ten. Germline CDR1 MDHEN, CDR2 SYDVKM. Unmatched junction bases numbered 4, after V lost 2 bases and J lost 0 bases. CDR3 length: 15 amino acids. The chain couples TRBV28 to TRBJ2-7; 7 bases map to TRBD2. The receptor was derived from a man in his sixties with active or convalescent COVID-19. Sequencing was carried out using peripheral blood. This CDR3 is CASSLTSESSYEQYF. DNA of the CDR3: TGTGCCAGCAGTTTAACTAGCGAGAGCTCCTACGAGCAGTACTTC. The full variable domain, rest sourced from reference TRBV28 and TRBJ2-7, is DVKVTQSSRYLVKRTGEKVFLECVQDMDHENMFWYRQDPGLGLRLIYFSYDVKMKEKGDIPEGYSVSREKKERFSLILESASTNQTSMYLCASSLTSESSYEQYFGPGTRLTVT.